This T cell receptor beta chain was retrieved from a study of blood T cell repertoires in COVID-19. Study processing details: Amplification of reference gene primers was used by the study to estimate nucleated cell counts. Generated by immunoSEQ multiplex PCR, the TCRdb table keeps only in-frame clones and is missing some. V and J calls and clone size are given by that table; D and trimming were obtained from the DNA. The sample carries 87,000 or so clones, around 85% recorded once. V shed 6 bases and J shed 7 bases, with 10 bases lying between them. There are 12 residues in the CDR3. The chain links TRBV12-3 or TRBV12-4 to TRBJ1-5; D ambiguous. Sequencing input: peripheral blood. This clonotype was obtained from a woman older than 75 with COVID-19, enrolled during active disease. DNA of the CDR3: TGTGCCAGCAGGGAGGGCGGACAGCCCCAGCATTTT. This encodes CASREGGQPQHF.